The 8 T cell receptor beta chains presented below share a single source sample, sequenced in a study of technical replicates of blood from several donors. Libraries were prepared by immunoSEQ multiplex PCR; TCRdb keeps only in-frame clonotypes and omits some of them. Seen here are more than 70,000 clones, about 90% observed once, and the top ten hold 0.27%. Sequencing input: T cells isolated from PBMCs. These receptors were obtained from a human donor in good health.

This clone was counted a single time. The CDR3 region has the DNA TGTGCCAGCAGCTTGGGACAGGGCCCCCGTCAGCTGTTTTTT. Its protein is CASSLGQGPRQLFF. This rearrangement joins TRBV7-2 to TRBJ2-2; 9 nucleotides match TRBD1. CDR3 length equals 14 residues. V shed 3 bases and J 12 bases; nucleotides not matched to a gene: 8. Germline V gene sequence: CDR1 SGHTA, CDR2 FQGNSA.

This clone was found once. The chain couples TRBV6-5 to TRBJ1-4; TRBD1 aligns across 10 bases. The CDR3 is made up of 14 amino acids. Germline CDR1 and CDR2: MNHEY and SVGAGI. Trimming at V came to 5 bases and at J to 7 bases, leaving 4 bases not matched to a gene. CDR3 DNA sequence: TGTGCCAGCAGTAGTGGGGACAGGGGTGAAAAACTGTTTTTT. Protein sequence: CASSSGDRGEKLFF.

The V gene is TRBV7-8, the J gene TRBJ1-1; D is unresolved. Germline CDR1 reads SGHVS; CDR2 reads FQNEAQ. The CDR3 runs 15 residues. V was clipped by 4 bases and J by 11 bases, with 23 bases between them. The CDR3, as DNA: TGTGCCAGCAGCTCAACGCTTGTCTTATGGGGAGACGCTTTCTTT. Its protein is CASSSTLVLWGDAFF. Together with reference TRBV7-8 and TRBJ1-1, the CDR3 gives the full variable domain: GAGVSQSPRYKVAKRGQDVALRCDPISGHVSLFWYQQALGQGPEFLTYFQNEAQLDKSGLPSDRFFAERPEGSVSTLKIQRTQQEDSAVYLCASSSTLVLWGDAFFGQGTRLTVV.

V gene TRBV27 combines with J gene TRBJ1-5; D not resolved. Trimming removed 4 bases at V and 0 bases at J, with 4 bases between. The CDR3 totals 13 residues. The germline gives CDR1 MNHEY, CDR2 SMNVEV (reference sequence). CDR3 bases: TGTGCCAGCAGTTCGTATAGCAATCAGCCCCAGCATTTT. This encodes CASSSYSNQPQHF.

This chain connects TRBV19 to TRBJ2-3, with D perhaps matching TRBD2 (5 bases). The CDR3 extends over 14 amino acids. CDR1 is LNHDA, CDR2 SQIVND, per germline (reference sequence). Deletions cut 7 bases from V and 0 bases from J, with 11 bases between. The CDR3 sequence is CASMGAFSTDTQYF. CDR3 DNA: TGTGCCAGTATGGGAGCCTTTAGCACAGATACGCAGTATTTT. Based on the CDR3 plus reference TRBV19 and TRBJ2-3, the full variable domain is DGGITQSPKYLFRKEGQNVTLSCEQNLNHDAMYWYRQDPGQGLRLIYYSQIVNDFQKGDIAEGYSVSREKKESFPLTVTSAQKNPTAFYLCASMGAFSTDTQYFGPGTRLTVL.

The chain is built from TRBV5-1 and TRBJ2-1, with TRBD1 identical over 9 bases. The ends lost 6 bases at V and 7 bases at J; junction bases unmatched: 8. The CDR3 is 14 residues long. Germline assignment: CDR1 SGHRS and CDR2 YFSETQ. The CDR3 spells CASTPGQGANEQFF. Here the CDR3 DNA reads TGCGCCAGCACTCCGGGACAGGGTGCGAATGAGCAGTTCTTC.

The J gene is TRBJ2-7, the V gene TRBV6-5; 8 bases map to TRBD2. The CDR3 spans 15 residues. Germline V gives CDR1 MNHEY, CDR2 SVGAGI. After removal of 6 bases from V and 4 bases from J, the junction contained 11 bases not matched to a gene. CDR3 sequence reads: CASSKQRGGRYEQYF. The CDR3 DNA reads as TGTGCCAGCAGCAAGCAACGGGGCGGGAGGTACGAGCAGTACTTC.

V and J are TRBV7-6 and TRBJ2-1; D unclear. The CDR3 has 17 residues. The V gene lost 2 bases and the J gene lost 7 bases, with 21 bases spanning the gap. Germline V gene lookup returns CDR1 SGHVS and CDR2 FNYEAQ. CDR3 protein: CASSLLKLGFSRNEQFF. The CDR3 nucleotides read TGTGCCAGCAGCTTATTGAAGCTAGGATTTTCCCGGAATGAGCAGTTCTTC.